The 8 T cell receptor beta chains presented below share a single source sample, sequenced in a study of human T cells and chemical hapten exposure (dated by TCRdb to the early 2020s). The library was prepared using RACE. Reads for this sample came from a NextSeq 500. TCRdb reprocessing: public reads trimmed at Q25 with fastp, clones called with MiXCR, in-frame beta chains kept. All rows with the same CDR3 protein become a single entry with the most common DNA and genes. The sample table records approximately 350,000 distinct CDR3 sequences; roughly 6% of these occur just once. Together, the top ten hold approximately 5.4% of the sample. Per the publication, the time point label means: patch test 2, 6 weeks after DPC sensitization. The sample's treatment or condition label, in plain terms: therapeutic diphenylcyclopropenone sensitization with weekly scalp DPC. The sequencing here drew on whole blood, taken in connection with sensitization to the hapten diphenylcyclopropenone (DPC). These receptors came from a woman between 18 and 29 years old with alopecia areata. Some clones in this sample may be carry-over from other donors' samples.

This clonotype was detected only a few times. This rearrangement joins TRBV18 to TRBJ1-1, with D unresolved. V lost 3 bases and J lost 1, with 9 bases in between. The germline gives CDR1 KGHSH, CDR2 LQKENI. The CDR3 loop spans 14 amino acids. The CDR3 is CASSPSQKNTEAFF. The CDR3 DNA sequence: TGTGCCAGCTCACCTTCCCAGAAGAACACTGAAGCTTTCTTT.

Ten or more counts support this clonotype. This sequence joins TRBV9 and TRBJ2-7; D not resolved. Trimming took off 3 bases at V and 1 base at J, with 11 bases between the two ends. This CDR3 has 14 amino acids. CDR1 is SGDLS and CDR2 is YYNGEE in the germline V gene. The CDR3 DNA follows: TGTGCCAGCAGCGGAGGCGGAGATTCCTACGAGCAGTACTTC. It translates to CASSGGGDSYEQYF.

This clonotype was recorded at least ten times. The chain employs TRBV7-3 and TRBJ1-5, with D unresolved. In germline, CDR1 is SGHTA, CDR2 FQGTGA. The CDR3 is 17 residues long. V dropped 3 bases and J dropped 4 bases, with 19 bases sitting between them. The CDR3 sequence is CASSFIKVASNNQPQHF. CDR3 coding DNA: TGTGCCAGCAGCTTTATAAAGGTCGCATCGAATAATCAGCCCCAGCATTTT.

The genes are TRBV14 and TRBJ2-7; D gene uncertain. Per the germline V gene, CDR1 is SGHDN and CDR2 is FVKESK. The V end lost 2 bases, the J end lost 3 bases, and 8 bases lay between the germline ends. The length of the CDR3 is 13 residues. The CDR3 DNA follows: TGTGCCAGCAGCCAAAGTATAGACTACGAGCAGTACTTC. It codes for CASSQSIDYEQYF.

The chain uses TRBV29-1 and TRBJ2-5; TRBD2 matches 9 bases. This CDR3 region has 14 residues. The germline V gene encodes CDR1 SQVTM and CDR2 ANQGSEA. Trimming took 4 bases from V and 5 from J; bases not matched to a gene: 8. As DNA, the CDR3 is TGCAGCGTTGCGAGCAGCGGGGGGAGCGAGACCCAGTACTTC. It encodes CSVASSGGSETQYF.

This clonotype was seen repeatedly, ten times or more. The chain couples TRBV6-5 to TRBJ1-5; no definite D call. The V end lost 0 bases, the J end lost 6 bases, and 9 bases lay between the germline ends. CDR3 length equals 14 residues. CDR1 is MNHEY and CDR2 is SVGAGI in the germline V gene. The CDR3 DNA reads as TGTGCCAGCAGTTACTCTTCCGGGTCTCAGCCCCAGCATTTT. This encodes CASSYSSGSQPQHF.

The chain joins TRBV4-2 to TRBJ2-7; TRBD1 matches at 9 bases. Per germline, CDR1 LGHNA and CDR2 YNFKEQ. The CDR3 contains 15 residues. V was clipped by 2 bases and J by 1 base; unmatched bases: 3. CDR3 DNA: TGTGCCAGCAGCCAATGGGGACAGGGATCCTACGAGCAGTACTTC. Protein: CASSQWGQGSYEQYF.

The V and J genes are TRBV3-1 and TRBJ2-4, with TRBD2 matching 9 bases. Looked up from germline, CDR1 is LGHDT and CDR2 is YNNKEL (reference sequence). V lost 1 base, J lost 1 base, and 8 bases stayed unmatched. The CDR3 has 18 residues. The DNA for the CDR3 is TGTGCCAGCAGCCAAGGAGGGCGGGGGGGCATGGCCAAAAACATTCAGTACTTC. Translated: CASSQGGRGGMAKNIQYF.